One and the same sample provided the 15 T cell receptor beta chains below, sequenced in a study of blood T cell repertoires in COVID-19. TCRdb's copy holds only in-frame clones and misses some; the assay was immunoSEQ multiplex PCR. This table has approximately 350,000 clones, about 89% appearing once. The sample comprised peripheral blood. Receptors originate from a man aged 35 to 55 with acute or convalescent COVID-19.

This clone occurred once. CDR3 in DNA: TGTGCCACCCTTATCTCCTACGAGCAGTACTTC. Translating it yields CATLISYEQYF. The chain joins TRBV6-5 to TRBJ2-7; D not resolved. V shed 10 bases and J shed 0 bases, with 7 bases lying between them. Looked up from germline, CDR1 is MNHEY and CDR2 is SVGAGI. The CDR3 length is 11 residues.

As DNA, the CDR3 is TGTGCCAGCAGTTACTCGCTGGGCAGGGGTAATTCACCCCTCCACTTT. Its protein is CASSYSLGRGNSPLHF. J is TRBJ1-6 and V is TRBV6-5; D perhaps matches TRBD1 (6 bases). V was cut by 0 bases and J by 6 bases, with 12 bases left in between. The CDR3 length is 16 residues. Germline loops: CDR1 MNHEY, CDR2 SVGAGI.

The rearrangement links TRBV27 to TRBJ2-1, with a tentative D call TRBD1 (6 bases). V shed 0 bases and J shed 5 bases, with 8 bases lying between them. The CDR3 consists of 14 residues. CDR1 MNHEY and CDR2 SMNVEV come from the germline V gene (reference sequence). This chain's CDR3 is CASSLSGTNNEQFF. The CDR3 bases are TGTGCCAGCAGTTTATCGGGGACAAACAATGAGCAGTTCTTC.

This chain joins TRBV7-8 and TRBJ1-1; maybe TRBD1 (5 bases). CDR1 SGHVS and CDR2 FQNEAQ come from the germline V gene. Trimming removed 3 bases from V and 5 bases from J, with 10 bases in between. The CDR3 covers 13 residues. The CDR3 reads CASSFQGWTEAFF. The CDR3 region has the DNA TGTGCCAGCAGCTTCCAGGGTTGGACTGAAGCTTTCTTT.

This clone was detected only once. This chain uses TRBV28 with TRBJ1-1, with 8 positions matching TRBD1. The germline CDR1 and CDR2 sequences are MDHEN and SYDVKM. The CDR3 totals 13 residues. With 6 bases clipped from V and 2 bases from J, the junction kept 2 bases outside the gene matches. The CDR3 nucleotides read TGTGCCAGCAGGGGGACAGGCAACACTGAAGCTTTCTTT. Its protein product is CASRGTGNTEAFF.

This chain joins TRBV5-1 and TRBJ1-2, with a possible D match to TRBD1 (5 bases). This CDR3 is 15 amino acids long. V lost 4 bases, J lost 4 bases, and 17 bases lay in between. The V gene's germline CDR1 is SGHRS and CDR2 YFSETQ. The CDR3, as DNA: TGCGCCAGCAGCGCGGACAACCCGAGGAGCTATGGCTACACCTTC. Protein: CASSADNPRSYGYTF.

The chain joins TRBV30 to TRBJ2-3; tentatively, D is TRBD1 (6 bases). V gave up 3 bases and J gave up 5 bases, with 24 bases separating them. Germline V CDR1 and CDR2: GTSNPN, SVGIG (reference sequence). This CDR3 has 17 residues. This CDR3 is CAWSESYLQGREDTQYF. In nucleotides, the CDR3 is TGTGCCTGGAGCGAATCCTACCTACAGGGAAGGGAAGATACGCAGTATTTT.

This chain links TRBV6-2 or TRBV6-3 with TRBJ2-7, with a possible D match to TRBD1 (5 bases). V was shortened by 2 bases and J by 5 bases, with 13 bases between the two germline ends. The CDR3 has 14 residues. Germline lookup yields CDR1 MNHEY and CDR2 SVGEGT. The CDR3 DNA reads as TGTGCCAGCAGTTACAGGGGTCGATCCCACGAGCAGTACTTC. It is translated as CASSYRGRSHEQYF.

This clone was picked up a small number of times. The chain employs TRBV2 and TRBJ1-1; D unclear. Trimming removed 5 bases at V and 1 base at J, with 5 bases between. Per the germline V gene, CDR1 is SNHLY and CDR2 is FYNNEI. The CDR3 length is 12 residues. CDR3 loop: CASSTGNTEAFF. In DNA form, the CDR3 reads TGTGCCAGCAGTACGGGGAACACTGAAGCTTTCTTT.

The chain employs TRBV2 and TRBJ2-5; TRBD2 agrees at 8 bases. The germline V gene encodes CDR1 SNHLY and CDR2 FYNNEI. The CDR3 length is 15 residues. The ends lost 4 bases at V and 5 bases at J; junction bases unmatched: 9. CDR3 loop: CASSGSGKNWETQYF. The CDR3 DNA follows: TGTGCCAGCAGTGGTAGCGGGAAAAACTGGGAGACCCAGTACTTC.

The chain couples TRBV30 to TRBJ2-3; perhaps TRBD1 as D (5 bases). Trimming took off 0 bases at V and 2 bases at J, with 9 bases between the two ends. The CDR3 spans 14 residues. Germline assignment: CDR1 GTSNPN and CDR2 SVGIG (reference sequence). Written as DNA, the CDR3 is TGTGCCTGGAGTGTACAGGCGGTCACAGATACGCAGTATTTT. This encodes CAWSVQAVTDTQYF.

This sequence joins TRBV11-1 and TRBJ2-1; D is ambiguous. Germline V gene data show CDR1 as SGHAT and CDR2 as FQDESV (reference sequence). This CDR3 has 15 residues. V lost 2 bases, J lost 1 base, and 9 bases lay in between. CDR3 amino acids: CASSLLPGSYNEQFF. The CDR3 DNA follows: TGTGCCAGCAGCTTACTCCCCGGGTCCTACAATGAGCAGTTCTTC.

The chain couples TRBV5-1 to TRBJ2-3, with TRBD2 matching 7 bases. J gave up 0 bases and V 0 bases, and 10 bases lay outside the gene matches. The CDR3 loop spans 18 amino acids. Germline V gene lookup returns CDR1 SGHRS and CDR2 YFSETQ. The DNA of the CDR3 is TGCGCCAGCAGCTTGGATTTAGATGTGGGAGGGAGCACAGATACGCAGTATTTT. Translating gives CASSLDLDVGGSTDTQYF.

The J gene is TRBJ2-1, the V gene TRBV6-5; possibly TRBD2 for D (6 bases). Trimming took 7 bases from V and 5 from J, leaving 15 bases between them. This CDR3 comprises 14 residues. Germline V gives CDR1 MNHEY, CDR2 SVGAGI. The DNA for the CDR3 is TGTGCCAGCAAAGGGTCGGTAGCGGACAATGAGCAGTTCTTC. It is translated as CASKGSVADNEQFF.

The chain recombines TRBV7-9 with TRBJ1-5; D is unresolved. V gave up 8 bases and J gave up 2 bases, with 10 bases separating them. Germline V gene sequence: CDR1 SEHNR, CDR2 FQNEAQ (reference sequence). The CDR3 covers 13 residues. The chain's CDR3 is CASGLGGNQPQHF. CDR3 nucleotide sequence: TGTGCCAGCGGACTTGGCGGCAATCAGCCCCAGCATTTT.